This TCR beta chain stems from a study of beta chain features in type 1 diabetes (dated by TCRdb to between 2018 and 2020). Notes on the research overall: No differences in mean age, gender distribution, total cell number or subset yield were found between patients and healthy donors. A total of under 120,000,000 sorted cells were examined across all samples, and RNA yield correlated strongly with the number of cells per subset. In the study, recently diagnosed type 1 diabetes patients and matched healthy donors were compared on the TCRB repertoires of their sorted circulating CD4+ T cell subsets. Regulatory and stem cell-like memory subsets were obtained from only 8 patients and roughly 8 healthy donors, while naive and central memory subsets were obtained from all 28 donors.

The High Capacity cDNA Reverse Transcription Kit was used to reverse transcribe all of the isolated RNA, meaning that expressed TCRB transcripts were what got sequenced. Deep immunoSEQ sequencing was applied to naive, central memory and regulatory T cell samples, giving an average of approximately 4 million total reads per sample. After sorted cells were lysed in RLT buffer, RNA was extracted with DNase-treated RNeasy Micro or Mini kits, with the choice depending on cell number. Each cell subset was processed separately to prevent cross-contamination, with patient and healthy donor samples processed together. The immunoSEQ multiplex PCR was used to amplify TCRB sequences from cDNA, generating 87-bp fragments that spanned the CDR3 region. The amplicons were sequenced using the Illumina HiSeq platform. The source study handled its data this way. Synthetic template baselines were used to correct PCR bias computationally, reads within Hamming distance 2 were collapsed, and singletons that could not be merged were discarded. By aligning reads against IMGT, V, D and J genes, CDR3 length, and insertions or deletions at six rearrangement sites were assigned. Clonotype counts were normalized to sorted cell number within each subset before computing true diversity and Gini coefficients with the tcR R package. The overlap coefficient, calculated on TCRB nucleotide sequences, was used to measure repertoire sharing. Out-of-frame TCRB sequences from naive cells were analyzed as a proxy for the pre-selection repertoire. Sourced from immuneACCESS, this table was stored by TCRdb with only in-frame sequences that have V and J called. A share of the clones is absent; for the studies checked, an unresolved V gene accounts for under half, and the remainder has no known explanation. V, J and clone size are taken as reported in that table, and D and trimming were inferred from the DNA itself. The table for this sample lists a few hundred thousand clones; 14% of them were counted only once. The ten most abundant clones make up 0.019% of the sample.

V is shortened by 0 bases, J by 0 bases, and the region joining them spans 14 bases. Spanning cysteine to phenylalanine, the CDR3 consists of 17 amino acids. Only the CDR3 DNA is retained, 51 bases long and in frame from the first base. The CDR1 and CDR2 encoded by the germline V gene are SGDLS and YYNGEE. Points the paper makes about the study in general: In all four CD4+ subsets, TCRB CDR3 length was moderately but significantly shorter in type 1 diabetes patients. At VDJ recombination sites, patients with type 1 diabetes made fewer insertions and deleted more nucleotides, a pattern implying thymic rearrangement abnormalities. PCR might favor shorter templates, but patient and control samples were amplified and corrected together, so any skew would affect both groups equally. Because the HLA sub-analyses included only small numbers of individuals, any influence of HLA type on TCRB rearrangement was left unresolved. Because cDNA rather than genomic DNA was sequenced, highly expressing activated cells could have been over-represented, although no difference in activation and CD3 levels was found between groups. Naive, central memory and regulatory TCRB repertoires appeared to be more similar among patients than among healthy donors.

From each donor, a single peripheral blood sample of approximately 110 mL on average was drawn into heparinised tubes. A BD FACSAria II and a panel including CD45RO, CCR7, CD25, CD127, CD95 and CD27 were used to sort naive, central memory, regulatory and stem cell-like memory CD4+ T cells. All sorted populations exceeded 95% purity. PBMCs were separated immediately by Lymphoprep density gradient centrifugation and were stained directly, without being cultured. Samples were stained and sorted in pairs, with one healthy donor and one patient per experiment, so that batch effects were minimized. With regard to this clone: The specificity of this receptor is unknown. Base qualities are not recorded, but no much larger clone differs from it by a single base.

The specimen sequenced was naive CD4+ T cells from blood. In light of the paper, this sample's cell subset or site label describes: true naive CD4+ T cells. The source of this sequence is a man aged 25 to 45 with type 1 diabetes. The V gene is TRBV9 and the J gene is TRBJ2-3, and the D gene may be TRBD2, 5 bases matching. The CDR3 here reads CASSVAAGLASTDTQYF. The sequenced DNA: TGTGCCAGCAGCGTAGCCGCGGGTCTAGCCAGCACAGATACGCAGTATTTT.